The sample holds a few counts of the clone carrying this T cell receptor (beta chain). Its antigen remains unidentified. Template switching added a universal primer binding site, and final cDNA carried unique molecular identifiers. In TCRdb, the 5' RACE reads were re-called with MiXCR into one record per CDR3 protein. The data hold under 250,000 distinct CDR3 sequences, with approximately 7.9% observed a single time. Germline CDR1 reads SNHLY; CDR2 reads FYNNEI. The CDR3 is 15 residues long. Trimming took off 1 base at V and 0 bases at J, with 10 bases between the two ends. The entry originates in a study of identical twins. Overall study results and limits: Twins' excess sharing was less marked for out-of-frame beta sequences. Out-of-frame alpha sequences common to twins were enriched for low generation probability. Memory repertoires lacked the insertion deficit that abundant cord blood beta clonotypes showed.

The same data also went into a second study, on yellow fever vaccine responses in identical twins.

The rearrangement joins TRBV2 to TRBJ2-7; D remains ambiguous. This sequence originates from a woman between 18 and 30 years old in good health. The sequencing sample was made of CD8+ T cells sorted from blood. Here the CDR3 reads CASSEDPAPSYEQYF. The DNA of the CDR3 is TGTGCCAGCAGTGAAGACCCCGCTCCCTCCTACGAGCAGTACTTC.